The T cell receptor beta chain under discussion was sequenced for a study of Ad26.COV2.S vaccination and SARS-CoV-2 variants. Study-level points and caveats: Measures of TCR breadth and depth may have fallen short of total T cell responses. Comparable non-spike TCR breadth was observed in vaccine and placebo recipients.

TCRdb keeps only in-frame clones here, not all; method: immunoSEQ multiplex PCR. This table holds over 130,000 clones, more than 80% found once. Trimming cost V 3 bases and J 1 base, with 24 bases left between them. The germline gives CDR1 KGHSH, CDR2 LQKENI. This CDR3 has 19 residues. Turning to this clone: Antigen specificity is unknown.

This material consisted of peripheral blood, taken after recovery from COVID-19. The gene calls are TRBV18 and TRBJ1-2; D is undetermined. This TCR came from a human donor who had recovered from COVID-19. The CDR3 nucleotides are TGTGCCAGCTCACCGCGGTATCTCGGAGGGAAACCGCTTAACTATGGCTACACCTTC. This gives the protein CASSPRYLGGKPLNYGYTF.